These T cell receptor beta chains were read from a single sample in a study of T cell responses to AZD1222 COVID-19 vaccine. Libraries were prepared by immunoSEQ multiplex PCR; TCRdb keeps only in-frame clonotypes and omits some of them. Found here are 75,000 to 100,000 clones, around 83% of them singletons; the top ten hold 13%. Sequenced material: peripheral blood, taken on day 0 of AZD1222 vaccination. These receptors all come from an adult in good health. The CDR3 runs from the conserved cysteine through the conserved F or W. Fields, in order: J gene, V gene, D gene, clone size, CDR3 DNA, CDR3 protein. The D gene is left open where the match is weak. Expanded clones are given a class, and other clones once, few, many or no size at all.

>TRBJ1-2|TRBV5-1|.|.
TGCGCCAGCAGCCTGGACAGTTATGGCTACACCTTC
CASSLDSYGYTF
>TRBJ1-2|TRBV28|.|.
TGTGCCAGCAGTTTCCCCCAGGGCAGGGGCTTGGGCTACACCTTC
CASSFPQGRGLGYTF
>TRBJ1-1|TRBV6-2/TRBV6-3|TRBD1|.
TGTGCCAGCAGCCAGACAGGGACAGTGAACACTGAAGCTTTCTTT
CASSQTGTVNTEAFF
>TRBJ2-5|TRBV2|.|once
TGTGCCAGCAGTGCTGGGGAGACCCAGTACTTC
CASSAGETQYF
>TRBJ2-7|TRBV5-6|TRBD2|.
TGTGCCAGCAGCTTCGTCGGGACTAGCGACGAGCAGTACTTC
CASSFVGTSDEQYF
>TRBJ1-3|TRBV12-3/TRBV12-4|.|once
TGTGCCAGCAGCGGGGGAAACACCATATATTTT
CASSGGNTIYF
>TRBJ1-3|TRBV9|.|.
TGTGCCAGCAGCCCTCGACAGATCTCTGGAAACACCATATATTTT
CASSPRQISGNTIYF
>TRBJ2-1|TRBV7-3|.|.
TGTGCCAGCAGCTTAACGGGGGGAAAAGAGTTCTTC
CASSLTGGKEFF
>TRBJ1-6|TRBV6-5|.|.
TGTGCCAGCAGTTACTCGAGGACGCAGGGTCATTCACCCCTCCACTTT
CASSYSRTQGHSPLHF
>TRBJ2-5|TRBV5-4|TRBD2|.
TGTGCCAGCAGCTTTGGGGGGGAGGAGACCCAGTACTTC
CASSFGGEETQYF
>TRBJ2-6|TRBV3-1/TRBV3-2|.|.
TGTGCCAGCAGCCAGAGTAGGGCTGGGGCCAACGTCCTGACTTTC
CASSQSRAGANVLTF
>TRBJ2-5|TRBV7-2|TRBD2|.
TGTGCCAGCAGCTTAGCGCCGGGACTAGCGGGGGGGCGCTCAATGGAGACCCAGTACTTC
CASSLAPGLAGGRSMETQYF
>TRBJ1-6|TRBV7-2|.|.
TGTGCCAGCAGCTCCAAAACGTCGTCACCCCTCCACTTT
CASSSKTSSPLHF
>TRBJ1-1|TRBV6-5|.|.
.
CASSYFGPRGTEAFF
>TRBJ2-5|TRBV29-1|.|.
TGCAGCGTTTTGGGGACATATTTGATAGAGACCCAGTACTTC
CSVLGTYLIETQYF
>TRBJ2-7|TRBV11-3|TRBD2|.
TGTGCCAGCAGCCGAGCGGGGGGGCCGGAATACGAGCAGTACTTC
CASSRAGGPEYEQYF
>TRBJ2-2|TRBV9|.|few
TGTGCCAGCAGCCGGGCAGGATCTAACACCGGGGAGCTGTTTTTT
CASSRAGSNTGELFF
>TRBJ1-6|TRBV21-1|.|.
TGTGCCAGCAGCAAAGCCCCTTTTGACTGGGCCTCCTATAATTCACCCCTCCACTTT
CASSKAPFDWASYNSPLHF
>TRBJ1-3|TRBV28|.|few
TGTGCCAGCAGTAAGCTAATCTCTGGAAACACCATATATTTT
CASSKLISGNTIYF
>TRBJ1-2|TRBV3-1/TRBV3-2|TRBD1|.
TGTGCCAGCAGCCTAGGGGACAGGAGGAACTATGGCTACACCTTC
CASSLGDRRNYGYTF
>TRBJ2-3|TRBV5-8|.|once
TGTGCCAGCAGCTCAATGGTAGGAGATACGCAGTATTTT
CASSSMVGDTQYF
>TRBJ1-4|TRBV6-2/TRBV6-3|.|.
TGTGCCAGCAGTCCAAGCCACGAAAAACTGTTTTTT
CASSPSHEKLFF
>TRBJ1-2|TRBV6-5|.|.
TGTGCCAGCATCCCGTCGGGGGTACCTAACTATGGCTACACCTTC
CASIPSGVPNYGYTF
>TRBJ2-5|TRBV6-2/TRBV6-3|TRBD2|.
TGTGCCAGCAGTGGACTAGCGGGAGTGGGGGAGACCCAGTACTTC
CASSGLAGVGETQYF
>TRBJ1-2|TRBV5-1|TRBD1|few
TGCGCCAGCAGCTTTGGACAGGAAGGTGTCGGCTATGGCTACACCTTC
CASSFGQEGVGYGYTF
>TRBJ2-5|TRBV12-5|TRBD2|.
TGTGCTAGTGGTTTGGTAGCGGGGGTAGAGACCCAGTACTTC
CASGLVAGVETQYF